This T cell receptor beta chain was recovered during a study of siplizumab effects on memory and regulatory T cells. General study points: The diversity of naive T cells seemed greater than that of memory cells, and their alloresponse contribution seemed major. Proliferating Tregs from siplizumab cultures lacked functional confirmation of suppression.

CDR1 is PRHDT, CDR2 FYEKMQ, per germline (reference sequence). Trimming stripped 4 bases from V and 2 bases from J, with 14 bases between. The CDR3 runs to 15 residues. In regard to this clone: Its antigen is not known.

The repertoire was sequenced with immunoSEQ multiplex PCR; TCRdb's copy has only in-frame clones and lacks some. The sample includes tens of thousands of clones, roughly 93% of them seen just once. The sequence was obtained from a human donor in good health. What was sequenced was CD8+ T cells sorted from blood. The genes are TRBV13 and TRBJ1-2, with D unclear. For the CDR3, the DNA is TGTGCCAGCAGCTATTACACCTTGACCAACTATGGCTACACCTTC. Protein product: CASSYYTLTNYGYTF.